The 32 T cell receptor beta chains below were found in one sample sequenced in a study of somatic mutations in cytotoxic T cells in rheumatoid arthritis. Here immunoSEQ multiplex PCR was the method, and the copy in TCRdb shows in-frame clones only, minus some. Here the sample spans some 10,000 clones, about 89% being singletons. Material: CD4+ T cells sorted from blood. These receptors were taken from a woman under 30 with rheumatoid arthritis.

The CDR3 sequence is CASSLWTGMTEAFF. CDR3 DNA sequence: TGCGCCAGCAGCTTGTGGACGGGGATGACTGAAGCTTTCTTT. The chain carries TRBV5-1 and TRBJ1-1; the D is unclear. The CDR3 runs to 14 residues. V was shortened by 1 base and J by 5 bases, with 12 bases between the two germline ends. CDR1 and CDR2 (germline): SGHRS, YFSETQ.

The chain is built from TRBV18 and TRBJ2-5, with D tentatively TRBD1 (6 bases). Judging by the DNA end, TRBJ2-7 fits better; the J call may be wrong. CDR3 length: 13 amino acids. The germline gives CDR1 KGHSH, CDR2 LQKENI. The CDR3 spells CASSLRDNYEQYF. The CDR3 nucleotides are TGTGCCAGCTCACTCCGGGACAACTACGAGCAGTACTTC.

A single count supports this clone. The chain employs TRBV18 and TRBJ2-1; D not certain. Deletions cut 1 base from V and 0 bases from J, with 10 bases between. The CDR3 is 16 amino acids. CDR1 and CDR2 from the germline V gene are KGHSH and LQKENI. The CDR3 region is CASSPRRFSSYNEQFF. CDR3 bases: TGTGCCAGCTCACCACGGAGATTTTCCTCCTACAATGAGCAGTTCTTC. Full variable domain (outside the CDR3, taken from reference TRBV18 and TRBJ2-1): NAGVMQNPRHLVRRRGQEARLRCSPMKGHSHVYWYRQLPEEGLKFMVYLQKENIIDESGMPKERFSAEFPKEGPSILRIQQVVRGDSAAYFCASSPRRFSSYNEQFFGPGTRLTVL.

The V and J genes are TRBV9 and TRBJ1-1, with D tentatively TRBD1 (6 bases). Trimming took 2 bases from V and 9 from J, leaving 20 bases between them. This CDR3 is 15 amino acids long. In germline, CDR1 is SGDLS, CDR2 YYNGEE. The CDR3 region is CASSVQGNAINQAFF. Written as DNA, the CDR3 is TGTGCCAGCAGCGTTCAGGGGAACGCGATAAACCAAGCTTTCTTT.

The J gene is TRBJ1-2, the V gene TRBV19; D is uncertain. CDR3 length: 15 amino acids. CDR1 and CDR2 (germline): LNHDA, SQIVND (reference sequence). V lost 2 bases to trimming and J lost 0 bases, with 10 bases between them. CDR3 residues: CASSIIGSPNYGYTF. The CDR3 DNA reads TGTGCCAGTAGTATAATCGGGTCGCCTAACTATGGCTACACCTTC.

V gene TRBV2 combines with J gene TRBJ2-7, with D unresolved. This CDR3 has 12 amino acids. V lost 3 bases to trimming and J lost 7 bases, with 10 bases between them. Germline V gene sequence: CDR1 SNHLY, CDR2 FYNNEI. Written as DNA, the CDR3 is TGTGCCAGCAGTGATGAGGTGCGGGAGCAGTACTTC. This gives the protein CASSDEVREQYF. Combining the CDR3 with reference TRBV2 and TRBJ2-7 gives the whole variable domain EPEVTQTPSHQVTQMGQEVILRCVPISNHLYFYWYRQILGQKVEFLVSFYNNEISEKSEIFDDQFSVERPDGSNFTLKIRSTKLEDSAMYFCASSDEVREQYFGPGTRLTVT.

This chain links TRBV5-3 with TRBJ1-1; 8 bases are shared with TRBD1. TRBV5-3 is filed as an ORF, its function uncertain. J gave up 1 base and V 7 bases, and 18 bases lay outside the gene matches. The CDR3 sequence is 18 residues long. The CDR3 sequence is CARGFSLPGQVPNTEAFF. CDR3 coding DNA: TGTGCCAGAGGGTTCTCCTTACCGGGACAGGTGCCGAACACTGAAGCTTTCTTT.

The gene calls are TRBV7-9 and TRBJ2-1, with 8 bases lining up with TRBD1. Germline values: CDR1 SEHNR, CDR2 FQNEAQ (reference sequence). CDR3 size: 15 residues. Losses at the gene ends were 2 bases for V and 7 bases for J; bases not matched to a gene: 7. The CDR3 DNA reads TGTGCCAGCAGCTTACCGATCACAGGGGGAAATGAGCAGTTCTTC. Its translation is CASSLPITGGNEQFF.

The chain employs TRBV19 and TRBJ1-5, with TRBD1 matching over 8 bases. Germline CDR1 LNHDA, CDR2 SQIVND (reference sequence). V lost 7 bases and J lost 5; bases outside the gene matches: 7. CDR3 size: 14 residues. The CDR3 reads CASKTGGMDQPQHF. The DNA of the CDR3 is TGTGCCAGTAAAACAGGGGGGATGGATCAGCCCCAGCATTTT.

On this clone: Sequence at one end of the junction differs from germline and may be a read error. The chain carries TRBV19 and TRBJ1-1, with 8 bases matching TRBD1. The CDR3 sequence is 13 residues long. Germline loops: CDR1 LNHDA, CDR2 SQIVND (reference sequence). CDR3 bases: TGTGCCACTAATGAGGGCCCTGGTCGGGGGACAGGATTT. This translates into CATNEGPGRGTGF.

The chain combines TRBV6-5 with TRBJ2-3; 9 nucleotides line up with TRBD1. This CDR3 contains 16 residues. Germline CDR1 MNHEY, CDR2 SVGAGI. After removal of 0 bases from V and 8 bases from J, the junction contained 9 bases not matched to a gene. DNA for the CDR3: TGTGCCAGCAGTTACTCTACGGGACAGGGTATGGGTACGCAGTATTTT. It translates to CASSYSTGQGMGTQYF.

The DNA of the CDR3 is TGCAGCGTCATAGGTTCTCGGCGGGATTCACAGTTCTTC. It is translated as CSVIGSRRDSQFF. This chain joins TRBV29-1 and TRBJ2-1, with a weak D call TRBD2 (6 bases). The CDR3 spans 13 residues. The germline V and J ends were trimmed by 6 bases and 13 bases, with 22 bases remaining between them. Per germline, CDR1 SQVTM and CDR2 ANQGSEA.

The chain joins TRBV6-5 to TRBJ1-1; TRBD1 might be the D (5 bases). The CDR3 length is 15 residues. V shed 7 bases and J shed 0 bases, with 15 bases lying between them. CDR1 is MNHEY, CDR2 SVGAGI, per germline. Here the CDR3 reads CASILTAQMNTEAFF. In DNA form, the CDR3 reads TGTGCCAGCATCCTGACAGCCCAAATGAACACTGAAGCTTTCTTT.

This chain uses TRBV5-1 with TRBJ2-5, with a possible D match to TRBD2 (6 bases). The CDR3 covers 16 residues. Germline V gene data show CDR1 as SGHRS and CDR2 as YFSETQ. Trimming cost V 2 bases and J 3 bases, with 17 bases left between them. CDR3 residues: CASSFYGTFNKETQYF. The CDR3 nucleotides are TGCGCCAGCAGCTTCTACGGGACTTTCAATAAAGAGACCCAGTACTTC.

In DNA form, the CDR3 reads TGCAGCGCCGACATAGCGGGCTCCTACGAGCAGTACTTC. This gives the protein CSADIAGSYEQYF. The chain is built from TRBV29-1 and TRBJ2-7; 7 positions match TRBD2. This CDR3 comprises 13 residues. Losses at the gene ends were 7 bases for V and 0 bases for J; bases not matched to a gene: 6. Germline CDR1 reads SQVTM; CDR2 reads ANQGSEA.

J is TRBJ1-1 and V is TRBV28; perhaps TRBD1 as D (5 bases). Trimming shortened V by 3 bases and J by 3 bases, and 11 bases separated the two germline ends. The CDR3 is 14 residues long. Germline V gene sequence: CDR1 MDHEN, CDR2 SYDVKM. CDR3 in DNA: TGTGCCAGCAGTTTGAGGACAATCCACACTGAAGCTTTCTTT. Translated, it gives CASSLRTIHTEAFF.

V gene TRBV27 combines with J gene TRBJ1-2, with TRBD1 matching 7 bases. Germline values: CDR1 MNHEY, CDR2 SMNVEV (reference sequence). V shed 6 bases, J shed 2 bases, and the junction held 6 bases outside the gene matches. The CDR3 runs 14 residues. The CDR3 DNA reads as TGTGCCAGCAGCCTTACAGGGGCGAACTATGGCTACACCTTC. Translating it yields CASSLTGANYGYTF.

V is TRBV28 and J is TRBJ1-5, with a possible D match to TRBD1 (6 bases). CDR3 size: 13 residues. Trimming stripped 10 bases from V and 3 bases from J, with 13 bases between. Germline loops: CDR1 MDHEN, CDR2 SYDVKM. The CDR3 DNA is TGTGCCACCACAGGGCGGCCCAATCAGCCCCAGCATTTT. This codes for CATTGRPNQPQHF.

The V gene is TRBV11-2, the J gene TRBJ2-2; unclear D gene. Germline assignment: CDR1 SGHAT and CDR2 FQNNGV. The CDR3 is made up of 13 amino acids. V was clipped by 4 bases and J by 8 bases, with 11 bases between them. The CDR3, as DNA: TGTGCCAGCAGCTGGGCTCAAACTGGGGAGCTGTTTTTT. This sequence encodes CASSWAQTGELFF.

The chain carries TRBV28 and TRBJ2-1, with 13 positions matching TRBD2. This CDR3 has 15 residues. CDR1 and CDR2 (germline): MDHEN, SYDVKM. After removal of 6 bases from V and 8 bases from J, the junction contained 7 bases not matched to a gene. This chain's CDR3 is CASSSTSGRIYEQFF. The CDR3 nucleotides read TGTGCCAGCAGCTCGACTAGCGGGAGGATATATGAGCAGTTCTTC.

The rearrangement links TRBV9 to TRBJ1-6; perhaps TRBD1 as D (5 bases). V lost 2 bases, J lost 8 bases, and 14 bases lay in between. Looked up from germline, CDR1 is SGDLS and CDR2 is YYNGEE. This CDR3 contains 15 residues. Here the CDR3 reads CASSVTGTRDSPLHF. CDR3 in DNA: TGTGCCAGCAGCGTTACCGGGACTAGAGATTCACCCCTCCACTTT.

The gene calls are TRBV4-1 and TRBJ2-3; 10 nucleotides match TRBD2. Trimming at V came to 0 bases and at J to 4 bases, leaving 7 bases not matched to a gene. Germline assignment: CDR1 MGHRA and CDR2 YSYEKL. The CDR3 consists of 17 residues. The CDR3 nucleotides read TGCGCCAGCAGCCAAGAGGCTAGCGGGAGTCAACCAGATACGCAGTATTTT. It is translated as CASSQEASGSQPDTQYF.

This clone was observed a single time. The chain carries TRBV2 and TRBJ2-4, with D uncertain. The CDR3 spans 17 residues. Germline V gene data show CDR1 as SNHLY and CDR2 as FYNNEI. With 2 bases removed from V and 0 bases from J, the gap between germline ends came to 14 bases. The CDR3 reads CASSERLELVAKNIQYF. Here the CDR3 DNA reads TGTGCCAGCAGTGAACGACTGGAACTCGTAGCCAAAAACATTCAGTACTTC.

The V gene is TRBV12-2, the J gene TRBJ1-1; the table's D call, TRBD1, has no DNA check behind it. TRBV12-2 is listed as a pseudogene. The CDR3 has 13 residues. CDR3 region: CAPGRGQNTEAFF. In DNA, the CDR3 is TGTGCCCCCGGCAGGGGACAGAACACTGAAGCTTTCTTT.

The CDR3 DNA follows: TGTGCCAGCAGCTTAGCCCAACAGGGAAGTAATTCACCCCTCCACTTT. It yields the protein CASSLAQQGSNSPLHF. The chain has TRBV7-6 and TRBJ1-6; maybe TRBD1 (6 bases). This CDR3 region has 16 residues. Between the trimmed V and J ends, which lost 0 bases and 6 bases, there was a span of 12 bases. Germline lookup yields CDR1 SGHVS and CDR2 FNYEAQ.

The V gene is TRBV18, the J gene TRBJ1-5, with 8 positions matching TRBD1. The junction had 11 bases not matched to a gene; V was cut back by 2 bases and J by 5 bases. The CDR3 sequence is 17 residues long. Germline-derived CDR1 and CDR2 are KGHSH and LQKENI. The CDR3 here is CASSPERRATGDQPQHF. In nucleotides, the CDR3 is TGTGCCAGCTCACCAGAAAGGAGGGCGACAGGGGATCAGCCCCAGCATTTT.

CDR3 nucleotides: TGTGCCAGCAGCAAAGCGCTATGGCGGGGGGGGACAGATACGCAGTATTTT. Amino acids: CASSKALWRGGTDTQYF. The gene calls are TRBV21-1 and TRBJ2-3; no check of the table's D call, TRBD2, against the DNA was made. TRBV21-1 represents a pseudogene. This CDR3 is 17 amino acids long.

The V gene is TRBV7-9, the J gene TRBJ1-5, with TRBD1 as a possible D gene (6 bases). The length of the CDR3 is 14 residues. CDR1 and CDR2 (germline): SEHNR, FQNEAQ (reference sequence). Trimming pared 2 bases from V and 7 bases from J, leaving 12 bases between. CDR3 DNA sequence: TGTGCCAGCAGCTTAAGCCAGGACAGCCAGCCCCAGCATTTT. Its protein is CASSLSQDSQPQHF.

CDR3 loop: CASSLGHEKRSPLHF. In DNA form, the CDR3 reads TGTGCCAGCAGTTTAGGGCACGAAAAACGGTCACCCCTCCACTTT. The chain is built from TRBV27 and TRBJ1-6; D ambiguous. The CDR3 covers 15 residues. The V end was cut by 2 bases, the J end by 10 bases, with 15 bases between. Germline-derived CDR1 and CDR2 are MNHEY and SMNVEV (reference sequence).

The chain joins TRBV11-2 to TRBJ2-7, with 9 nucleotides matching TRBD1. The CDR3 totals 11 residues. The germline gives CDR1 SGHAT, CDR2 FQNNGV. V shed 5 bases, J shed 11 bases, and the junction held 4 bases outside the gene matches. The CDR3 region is CASSNRQGEYF. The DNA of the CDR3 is TGTGCCAGCAGCAACCGACAGGGGGAGTACTTC.

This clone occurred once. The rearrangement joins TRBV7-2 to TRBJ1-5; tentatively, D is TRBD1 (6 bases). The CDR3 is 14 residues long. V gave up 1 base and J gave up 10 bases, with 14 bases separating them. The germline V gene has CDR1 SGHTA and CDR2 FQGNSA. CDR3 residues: CASSLEQGSGPQHF. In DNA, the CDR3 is TGTGCCAGCAGCTTAGAACAGGGCTCGGGCCCCCAGCATTTT.

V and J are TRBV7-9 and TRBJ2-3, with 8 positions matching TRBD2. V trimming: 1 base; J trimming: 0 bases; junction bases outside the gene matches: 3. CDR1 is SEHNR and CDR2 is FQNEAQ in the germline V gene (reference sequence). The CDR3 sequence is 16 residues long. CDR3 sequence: CASSLVGGGSTDTQYF. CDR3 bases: TGTGCCAGCAGCTTAGTTGGCGGGGGGAGCACAGATACGCAGTATTTT. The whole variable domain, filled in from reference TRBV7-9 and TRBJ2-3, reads DTGVSQNPRHKITKRGQNVTFRCDPISEHNRLYWYRQTLGQGPEFLTYFQNEAQLEKSRLLSDRFSAERPKGSFSTLEIQRTEQGDSAMYLCASSLVGGGSTDTQYFGPGTRLTVL.